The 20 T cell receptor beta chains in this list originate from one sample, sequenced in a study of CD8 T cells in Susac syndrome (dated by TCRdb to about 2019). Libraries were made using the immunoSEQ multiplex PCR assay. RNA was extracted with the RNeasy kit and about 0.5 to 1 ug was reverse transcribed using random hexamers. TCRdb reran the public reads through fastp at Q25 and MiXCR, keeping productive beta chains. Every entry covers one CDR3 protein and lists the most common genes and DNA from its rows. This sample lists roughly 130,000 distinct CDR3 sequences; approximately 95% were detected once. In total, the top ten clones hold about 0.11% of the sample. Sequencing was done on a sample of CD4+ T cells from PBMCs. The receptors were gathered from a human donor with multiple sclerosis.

The CDR3 DNA is TGCAGTGCCCTCGGCCGGACAGAGGAAGGCTACACCTTC. Translating gives CSALGRTEEGYTF. The gene calls are TRBV20-1 and TRBJ1-2, with D perhaps TRBD1 (6 bases). Germline V gene lookup returns CDR1 DFQATT and CDR2 SNEGSKA (reference sequence). With 6 bases removed from V and 8 bases from J, the gap between germline ends came to 19 bases. There are 13 residues in the CDR3.

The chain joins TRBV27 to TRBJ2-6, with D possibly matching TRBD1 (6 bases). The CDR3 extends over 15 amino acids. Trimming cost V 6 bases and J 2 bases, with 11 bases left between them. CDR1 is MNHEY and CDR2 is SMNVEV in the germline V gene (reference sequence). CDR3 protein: CASREAGAGANVLTF. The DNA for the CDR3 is TGTGCCAGCAGAGAAGCAGGGGCTGGGGCCAACGTCCTGACTTTC.

The CDR3 loop reads CASSLGQGVLYEQYF. The CDR3 nucleotides read TGTGCCAGCAGCCTCGGACAGGGGGTCCTCTACGAGCAGTACTTC. This chain connects TRBV3-1 to TRBJ2-7, with 10 bases fitting TRBD1. The germline V gene has CDR1 LGHDT and CDR2 YNNKEL (reference sequence). This CDR3 has 15 amino acids. V trimming: 4 bases; J trimming: 3 bases; junction bases outside the gene matches: 6.

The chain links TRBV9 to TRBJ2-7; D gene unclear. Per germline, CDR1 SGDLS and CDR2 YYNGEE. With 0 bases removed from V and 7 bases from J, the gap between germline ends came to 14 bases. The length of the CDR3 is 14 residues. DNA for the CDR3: TGTGCCAGCAGCGTAGTGGGCGACCTGGGGGAGCAGTACTTC. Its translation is CASSVVGDLGEQYF.

CDR3 bases: TGTGCCAGCAGGGGACAGGGGGTGACCCAGTACTTC. Residues: CASRGQGVTQYF. The V and J genes are TRBV6-1 and TRBJ2-5; TRBD1 agrees at 11 bases. CDR3 length equals 12 residues. Germline V gives CDR1 MNHNS, CDR2 SASEGT. J lost 7 bases, V lost 6 bases, and 1 base had no gene match.

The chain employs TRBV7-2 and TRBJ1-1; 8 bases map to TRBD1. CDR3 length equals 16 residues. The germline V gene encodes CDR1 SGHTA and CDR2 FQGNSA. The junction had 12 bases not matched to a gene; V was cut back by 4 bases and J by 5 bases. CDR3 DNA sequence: TGTGCCAGCAGCTCTCCAGGGGGCGCAGGAAGGACTGAAGCTTTCTTT. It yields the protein CASSSPGGAGRTEAFF.

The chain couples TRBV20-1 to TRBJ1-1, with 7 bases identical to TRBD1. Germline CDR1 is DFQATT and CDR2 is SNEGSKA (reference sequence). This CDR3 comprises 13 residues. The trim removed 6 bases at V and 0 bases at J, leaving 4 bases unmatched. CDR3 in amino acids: CSATGSMNTEAFF. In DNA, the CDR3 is TGCAGTGCGACAGGGAGCATGAACACTGAAGCTTTCTTT.

CDR3 in DNA: TGTGCCAGCAGCCGAAGGACAGGAAACTACAATGAGCAGTTCTTC. Protein sequence: CASSRRTGNYNEQFF. V gene TRBV7-8 combines with J gene TRBJ2-1; 7 nucleotides match TRBD1. Per the germline V gene, CDR1 is SGHVS and CDR2 is FQNEAQ. V dropped 5 bases and J dropped 3; count of bases not matched to a gene: 7. The CDR3 sequence is 15 residues long. Supplemented by reference TRBV7-8 and TRBJ2-1, the full variable domain reads GAGVSQSPRYKVAKRGQDVALRCDPISGHVSLFWYQQALGQGPEFLTYFQNEAQLDKSGLPSDRFFAERPEGSVSTLKIQRTQQEDSAVYLCASSRRTGNYNEQFFGPGTRLTVL.

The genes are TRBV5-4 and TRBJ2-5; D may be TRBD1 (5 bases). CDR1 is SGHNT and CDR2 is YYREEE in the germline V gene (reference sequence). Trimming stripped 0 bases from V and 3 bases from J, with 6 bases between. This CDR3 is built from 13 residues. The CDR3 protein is CASSLVREETQYF. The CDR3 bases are TGTGCCAGCAGCTTGGTCAGGGAAGAGACCCAGTACTTC. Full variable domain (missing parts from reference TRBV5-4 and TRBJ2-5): ETGVTQSPTHLIKTRGQQVTLRCSSQSGHNTVSWYQQALGQGPQFIFQYYREEENGRGNFPPRFSGLQFPNYSSELNVNALELDDSALYLCASSLVREETQYFGPGTRLLVL.

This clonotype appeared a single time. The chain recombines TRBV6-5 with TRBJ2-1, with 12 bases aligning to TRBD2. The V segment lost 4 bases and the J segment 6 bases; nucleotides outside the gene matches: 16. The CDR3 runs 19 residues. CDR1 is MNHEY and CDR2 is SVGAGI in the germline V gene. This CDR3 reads CASSSTLLTSGGLGNEQFF. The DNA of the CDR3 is TGTGCCAGCAGTTCCACGTTGTTGACTAGCGGGGGCCTAGGCAATGAGCAGTTCTTC.

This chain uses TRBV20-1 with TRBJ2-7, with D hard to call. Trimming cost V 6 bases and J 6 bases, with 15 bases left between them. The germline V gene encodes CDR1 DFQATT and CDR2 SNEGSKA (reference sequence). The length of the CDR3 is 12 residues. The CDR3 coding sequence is TGCAGTGCCATCCCCGGCAGTAGCGAGCAGTACTTC. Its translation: CSAIPGSSEQYF.

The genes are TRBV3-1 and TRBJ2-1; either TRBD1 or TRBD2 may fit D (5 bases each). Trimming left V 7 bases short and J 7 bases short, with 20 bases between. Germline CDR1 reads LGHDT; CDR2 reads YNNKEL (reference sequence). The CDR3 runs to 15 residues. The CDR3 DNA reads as TGTGCCAGCAACCTCAAAGGGGCGCGAGGGAATGAGCAGTTCTTC. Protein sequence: CASNLKGARGNEQFF.

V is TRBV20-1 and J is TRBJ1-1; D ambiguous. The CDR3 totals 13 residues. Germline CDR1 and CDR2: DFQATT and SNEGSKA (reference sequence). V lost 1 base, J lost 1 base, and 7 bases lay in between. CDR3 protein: CSARGGQNTEAFF. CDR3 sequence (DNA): TGCAGTGCTAGAGGTGGGCAGAACACTGAAGCTTTCTTT.

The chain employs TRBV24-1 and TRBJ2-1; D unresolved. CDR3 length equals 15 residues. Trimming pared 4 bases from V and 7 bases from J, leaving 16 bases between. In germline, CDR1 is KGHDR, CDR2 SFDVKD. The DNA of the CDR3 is TGTGCCACCAGTGACCCGACCCGGGCATTAAATGAGCAGTTCTTC. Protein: CATSDPTRALNEQFF.

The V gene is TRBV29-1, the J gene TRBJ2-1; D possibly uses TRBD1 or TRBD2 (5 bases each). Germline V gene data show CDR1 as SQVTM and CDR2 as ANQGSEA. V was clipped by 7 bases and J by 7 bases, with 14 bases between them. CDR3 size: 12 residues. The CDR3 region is CSGGLKSNEQFF. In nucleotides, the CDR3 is TGCAGCGGGGGGTTGAAGTCGAATGAGCAGTTCTTC.

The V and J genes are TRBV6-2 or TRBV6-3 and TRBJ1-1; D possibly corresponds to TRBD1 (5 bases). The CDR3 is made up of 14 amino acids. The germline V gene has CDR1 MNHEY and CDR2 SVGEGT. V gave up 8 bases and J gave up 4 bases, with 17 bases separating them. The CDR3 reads CASAREGVGTEAFF. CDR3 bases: TGTGCCAGCGCAAGAGAAGGGGTCGGCACTGAAGCTTTCTTT.

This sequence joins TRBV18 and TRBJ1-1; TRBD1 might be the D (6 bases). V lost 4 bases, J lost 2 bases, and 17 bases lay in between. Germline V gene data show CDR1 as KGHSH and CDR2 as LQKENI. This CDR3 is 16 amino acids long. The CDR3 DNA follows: TGTGCCAGCTCACGGGGGCTAGCAGGGATTAACACTGAAGCTTTCTTT. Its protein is CASSRGLAGINTEAFF.

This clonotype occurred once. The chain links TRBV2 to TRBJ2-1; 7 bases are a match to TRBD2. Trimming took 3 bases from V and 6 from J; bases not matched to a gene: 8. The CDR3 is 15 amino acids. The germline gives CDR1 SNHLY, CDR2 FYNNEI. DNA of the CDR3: TGTGCCAGCAGTGATTGGTCTAGCGGAAGCAATGAGCAGTTCTTC. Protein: CASSDWSSGSNEQFF.

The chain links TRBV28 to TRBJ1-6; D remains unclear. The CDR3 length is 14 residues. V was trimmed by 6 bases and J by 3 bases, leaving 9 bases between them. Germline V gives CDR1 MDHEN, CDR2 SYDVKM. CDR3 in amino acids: CASRTGIYNSPLHF. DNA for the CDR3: TGTGCCAGCAGAACCGGGATCTATAATTCACCCCTCCACTTT.

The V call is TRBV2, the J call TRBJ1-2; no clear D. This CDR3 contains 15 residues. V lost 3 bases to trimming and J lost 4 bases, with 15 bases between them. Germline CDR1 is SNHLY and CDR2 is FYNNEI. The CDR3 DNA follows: TGTGCCAGCAGTGATAGGCTCGGAGGAGTCTATGGCTACACCTTC. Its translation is CASSDRLGGVYGYTF.